Detailed here is one T cell receptor beta chain. This table comes from immunoSEQ multiplex PCR, and its TCRdb copy is limited to in-frame clones, with some not included. The top ten clones hold 13% to 15% of a sample with over 150,000 clones, approximately 88% of them seen once. These data come from a study of blood T cell repertoires in COVID-19. Study as a whole: T cells, B-cell-depleted T cells, or PBMCs supplied cDNA or gDNA.

V trimming: 0 bases; J trimming: 1 base; junction bases outside the gene matches: 4. CDR1 is MDHEN, CDR2 SYDVKM, per germline. The length of the CDR3 is 17 residues. This clonotype was obtained from a man between 18 and 35 years old with active or convalescent COVID-19. Material for sequencing was peripheral blood. The chain combines TRBV28 with TRBJ2-2, with TRBD2 matching over 8 bases. This chain's CDR3 is CASSLWDAGGNTGELFF. The CDR3 DNA reads as TGTGCCAGCAGTTTATGGGATGCGGGAGGGAACACCGGGGAGCTGTTTTTT.